Following are 10 T cell receptor beta chains from one sample sequenced in a study of blood T cells in healthy people across ages. Alongside a J-beta primer mix, a sample-barcoded 5' primer served in a second PCR lasting roughly 6 to 12 cycles. TCRdb independently ran MiXCR on the 5' RACE reads; one entry per CDR3 protein. The table includes fewer than 750,000 distinct CDR3 sequences, around 48% detected once. The sequencing sample was made of blood. Receptors originate from an elderly man in good health.

This clonotype was seen many times. This chain links TRBV20-1 with TRBJ2-7; tentative D call: TRBD2 (6 bases). CDR3 length equals 14 residues. Germline V gene data show CDR1 as DFQATT and CDR2 as SNEGSKA (reference sequence). V shed 7 bases and J shed 1 base, with 17 bases lying between them. The CDR3 here is CSGQAGGASYEQYF. The CDR3 DNA follows: TGCAGTGGCCAAGCGGGCGGCGCTTCCTACGAGCAGTACTTC.

This sequence joins TRBV28 and TRBJ2-7, with 8 bases aligning to TRBD2. The length of the CDR3 is 13 residues. The trim removed 7 bases at V and 6 bases at J, leaving 8 bases unmatched. The germline CDR1 and CDR2 sequences are MDHEN and SYDVKM. The CDR3 protein is CASMTGGPSEQYF. CDR3 DNA sequence: TGTGCCAGCATGACGGGAGGGCCCTCCGAGCAGTACTTC.

The genes are TRBV29-1 and TRBJ2-1, with 13 nucleotides matching TRBD2. Germline V gene sequence: CDR1 SQVTM, CDR2 ANQGSEA. CDR3 length: 16 residues. V dropped 6 bases and J dropped 3; count of bases not matched to a gene: 8. CDR3 bases: TGCAGCGTGGAGGGACTAGCGGGAACCAACTACAATGAGCAGTTCTTC. As protein: CSVEGLAGTNYNEQFF.

With regard to this clonotype: The junction differs from germline at one of its ends, possibly a read error. The chain recombines TRBV12-3 or TRBV12-4 with TRBJ2-7, with 8 bases matching TRBD2. The CDR3 has 15 amino acids. The CDR3 region has the DNA TGTGCCAGCAGTTTACGCGGGAGGCCCCCCTACGAGCGGTACTTC. Amino acids: CASSLRGRPPYERYF.

This clonotype was seen ten or more times. The chain employs TRBV6-6 and TRBJ2-5; 10 positions agree with TRBD2. The CDR3 length is 15 residues. Trimming removed 3 bases from V and 5 bases from J; junction bases left unmatched: 6. Looked up from germline, CDR1 is MNHNY and CDR2 is SVGAGI (reference sequence). CDR3 loop: CASSYPSGSGETQYF. CDR3 coding DNA: TGTGCCAGCAGTTATCCTAGCGGGAGCGGGGAGACCCAGTACTTC.

The chain recombines TRBV5-1 with TRBJ2-3; tentative D call: TRBD2 (5 bases). Germline V gives CDR1 SGHRS, CDR2 YFSETQ. Trimming removed 3 bases at V and 2 bases at J, with 13 bases between. CDR3 length: 15 residues. The CDR3 nucleotides read TGCGCCAGCAGCTCCCCCTTGACTAACACAGATACGCAGTATTTT. Residues: CASSSPLTNTDTQYF. Together with reference TRBV5-1 and TRBJ2-3, the CDR3 gives the full variable domain: KAGVTQTPRYLIKTRGQQVTLSCSPISGHRSVSWYQQTPGQGLQFLFEYFSETQRNKGNFPGRFSGRQFSNSRSEMNVSTLELGDSALYLCASSSPLTNTDTQYFGPGTRLTVL.

The chain recombines TRBV7-9 with TRBJ1-6; no definite D call. This CDR3 contains 12 residues. With 1 base removed from V and 11 bases from J, the gap between germline ends came to 6 bases. From germline, CDR1 is SEHNR and CDR2 FQNEAQ (reference sequence). CDR3 residues: CASSLDSPPLHF. The CDR3, as DNA: TGTGCCAGCAGCTTAGATTCGCCACCCCTCCACTTT.

The V call is TRBV29-1, the J call TRBJ1-4; D not certain. From germline, CDR1 is SQVTM and CDR2 ANQGSEA. CDR3 length: 11 residues. With 3 bases removed from V and 7 bases from J, the gap between germline ends came to 6 bases. The CDR3 DNA reads as TGCAGCGTTGAGGCGGGTGAAAAACTGTTTTTT. This sequence encodes CSVEAGEKLFF.

The chain is built from TRBV20-1 and TRBJ2-1, with D possibly TRBD2 on 6 matching bases. CDR3 size: 14 residues. The V end was cut by 5 bases, the J end by 0 bases, with 11 bases between. The V gene's germline CDR1 is DFQATT and CDR2 SNEGSKA (reference sequence). The CDR3 loop reads CSAYRGSSYNEQFF. In nucleotides, the CDR3 is TGCAGTGCTTATCGGGGGAGCTCCTACAATGAGCAGTTCTTC.

The table lists this clonotype with a few counts. The J gene is TRBJ2-7, the V gene TRBV20-1, with TRBD2 matching over 9 bases. The J call may be faulty, since TRBJ2-4 better matches the DNA end. The CDR3 has 13 amino acids. In germline, CDR1 is DFQATT, CDR2 SNEGSKA (reference sequence). CDR3 region: CSAWGLAEVIQYF. CDR3 DNA: TGCAGTGCTTGGGGACTAGCTGAAGTCATTCAGTACTTC.